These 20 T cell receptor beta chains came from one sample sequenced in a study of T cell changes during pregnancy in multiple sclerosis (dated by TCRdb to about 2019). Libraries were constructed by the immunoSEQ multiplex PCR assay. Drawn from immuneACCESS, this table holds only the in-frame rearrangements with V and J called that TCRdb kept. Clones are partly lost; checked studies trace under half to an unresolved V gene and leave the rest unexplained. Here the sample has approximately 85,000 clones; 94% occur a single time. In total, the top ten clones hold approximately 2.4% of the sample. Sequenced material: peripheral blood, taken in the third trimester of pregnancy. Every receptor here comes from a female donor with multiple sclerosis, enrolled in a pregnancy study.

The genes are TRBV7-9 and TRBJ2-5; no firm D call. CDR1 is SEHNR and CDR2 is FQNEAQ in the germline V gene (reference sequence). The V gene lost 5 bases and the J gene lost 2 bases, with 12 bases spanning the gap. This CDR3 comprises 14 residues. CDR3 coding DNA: TGTGCCAGCAGCGACCAGGTGTATCAAGAGACCCAGTACTTC. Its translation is CASSDQVYQETQYF.

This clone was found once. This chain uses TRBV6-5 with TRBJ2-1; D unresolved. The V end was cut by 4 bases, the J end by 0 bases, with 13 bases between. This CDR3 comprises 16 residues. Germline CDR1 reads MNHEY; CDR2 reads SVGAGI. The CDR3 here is CASSFRVLSSYNEQFF. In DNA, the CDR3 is TGTGCCAGCAGTTTCCGGGTTCTGTCCTCCTACAATGAGCAGTTCTTC.

CDR3 nucleotide sequence: TGTGCCAGTAGGTGGGACAGGGCCACAGATACGCAGTATTTT. Amino acids: CASRWDRATDTQYF. The V gene is TRBV19, the J gene TRBJ2-3; 9 bases line up with TRBD1. With 6 bases clipped from V and 2 bases from J, the junction kept 3 bases outside the gene matches. The CDR3 totals 14 residues. Germline assignment: CDR1 LNHDA and CDR2 SQIVND (reference sequence).

The DNA of the CDR3 is TGTGCCAGCAGCTTAGGAGGAGGACTCATTTCACCCCTCCACTTT. It yields the protein CASSLGGGLISPLHF. The rearrangement joins TRBV7-9 to TRBJ1-6; D unresolved. V was clipped by 1 base and J by 9 bases, with 13 bases between them. Per germline, CDR1 SEHNR and CDR2 FQNEAQ (reference sequence). The CDR3 has 15 amino acids. Variable domain in full (rest from reference TRBV7-9 and TRBJ1-6): DTGVSQNPRHKITKRGQNVTFRCDPISEHNRLYWYRQTLGQGPEFLTYFQNEAQLEKSRLLSDRFSAERPKGSFSTLEIQRTEQGDSAMYLCASSLGGGLISPLHFGNGTRLTVT.

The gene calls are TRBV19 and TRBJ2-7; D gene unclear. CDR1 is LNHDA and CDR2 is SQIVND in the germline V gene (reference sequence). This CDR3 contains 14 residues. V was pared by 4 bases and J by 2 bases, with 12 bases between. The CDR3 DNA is TGTGCCAGTAGTAAGATGGGCAGTACCTACGAGCAGTACTTC. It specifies CASSKMGSTYEQYF.

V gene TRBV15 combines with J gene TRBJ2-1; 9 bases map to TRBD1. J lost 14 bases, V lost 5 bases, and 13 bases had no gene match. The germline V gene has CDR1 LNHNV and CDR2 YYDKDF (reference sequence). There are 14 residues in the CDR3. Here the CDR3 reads CATSRTGTGSQEFF. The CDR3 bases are TGTGCCACCAGCCGGACCGGGACAGGGAGCCAAGAGTTCTTC.

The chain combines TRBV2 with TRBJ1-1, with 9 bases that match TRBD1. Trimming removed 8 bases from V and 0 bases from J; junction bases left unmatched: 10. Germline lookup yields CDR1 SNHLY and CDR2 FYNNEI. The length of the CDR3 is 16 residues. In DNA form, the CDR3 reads TGTGCCAGCCAAGTACAGGGGGCAGGGATGAACACTGAAGCTTTCTTT. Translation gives CASQVQGAGMNTEAFF.

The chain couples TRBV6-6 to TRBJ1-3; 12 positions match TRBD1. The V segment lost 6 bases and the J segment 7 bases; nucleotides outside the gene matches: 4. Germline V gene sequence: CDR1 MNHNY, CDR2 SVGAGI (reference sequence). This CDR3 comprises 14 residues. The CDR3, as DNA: TGTGCCAGCAGACAGGGACAGGGGGCGAACACCATATATTTT. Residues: CASRQGQGANTIYF.

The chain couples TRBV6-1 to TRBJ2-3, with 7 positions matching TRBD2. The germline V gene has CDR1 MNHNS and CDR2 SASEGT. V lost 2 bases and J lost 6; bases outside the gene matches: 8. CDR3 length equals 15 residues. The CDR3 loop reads CASSESRTRFDTQYF. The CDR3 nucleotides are TGTGCCAGCAGTGAAAGTCGGACTAGGTTTGATACGCAGTATTTT.

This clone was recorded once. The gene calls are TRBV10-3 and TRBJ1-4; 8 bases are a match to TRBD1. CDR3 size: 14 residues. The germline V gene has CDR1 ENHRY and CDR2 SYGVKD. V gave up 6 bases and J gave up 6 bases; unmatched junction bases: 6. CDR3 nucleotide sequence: TGTGCCATCAGGCAGGGGGCGCTGGATGAAAAACTGTTTTTT. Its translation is CAIRQGALDEKLFF.

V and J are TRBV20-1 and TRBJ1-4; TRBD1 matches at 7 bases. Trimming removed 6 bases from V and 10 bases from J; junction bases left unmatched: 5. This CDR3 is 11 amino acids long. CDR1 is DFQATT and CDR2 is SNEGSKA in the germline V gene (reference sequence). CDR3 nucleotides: TGCAGTGCATACACAGGGGTAAAACTGTTTTTT. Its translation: CSAYTGVKLFF.

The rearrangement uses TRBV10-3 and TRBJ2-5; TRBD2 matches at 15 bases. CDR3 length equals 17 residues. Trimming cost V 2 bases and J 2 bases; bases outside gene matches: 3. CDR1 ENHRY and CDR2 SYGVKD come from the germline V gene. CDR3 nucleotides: TGTGCCATCAGTGAGCCAGGACTAGCGGGGGGGCAAGAGACCCAGTACTTC. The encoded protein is CAISEPGLAGGQETQYF.

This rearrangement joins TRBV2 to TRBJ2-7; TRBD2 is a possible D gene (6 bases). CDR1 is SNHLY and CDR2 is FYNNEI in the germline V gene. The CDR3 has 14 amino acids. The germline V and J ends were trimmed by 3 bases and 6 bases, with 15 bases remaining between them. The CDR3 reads CASSDLVEGGEQYF. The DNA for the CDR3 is TGTGCCAGCAGTGATCTAGTAGAGGGAGGCGAGCAGTACTTC.

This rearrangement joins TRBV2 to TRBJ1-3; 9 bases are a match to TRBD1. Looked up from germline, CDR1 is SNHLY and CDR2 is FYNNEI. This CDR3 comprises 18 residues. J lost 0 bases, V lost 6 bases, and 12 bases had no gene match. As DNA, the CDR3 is TGTGCCAGCAGAGCAGGGACAGGGCCTCCGAGCTCTGGAAACACCATATATTTT. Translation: CASRAGTGPPSSGNTIYF.

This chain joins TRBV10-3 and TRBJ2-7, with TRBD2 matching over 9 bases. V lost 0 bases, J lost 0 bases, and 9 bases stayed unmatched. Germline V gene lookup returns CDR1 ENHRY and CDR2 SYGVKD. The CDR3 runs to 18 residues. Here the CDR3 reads CAISESASGVLSSYEQYF. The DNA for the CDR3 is TGTGCCATCAGTGAGTCAGCTAGCGGGGTTCTTAGCTCCTACGAGCAGTACTTC.

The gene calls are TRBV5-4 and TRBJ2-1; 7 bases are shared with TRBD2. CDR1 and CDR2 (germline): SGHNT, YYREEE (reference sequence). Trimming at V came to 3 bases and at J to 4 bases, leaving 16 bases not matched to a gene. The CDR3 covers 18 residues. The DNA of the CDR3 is TGTGCCAGCAGCTGGCACGCGGGCAGCGGGGAACTATACAATGAGCAGTTCTTC. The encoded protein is CASSWHAGSGELYNEQFF.

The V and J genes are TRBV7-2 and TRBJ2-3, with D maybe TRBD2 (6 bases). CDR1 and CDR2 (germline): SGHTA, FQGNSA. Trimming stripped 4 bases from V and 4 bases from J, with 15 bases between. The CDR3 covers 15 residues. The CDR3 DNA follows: TGTGCCAGCAGCTCACGGGGCGGGGTACCAGATACGCAGTATTTT. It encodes CASSSRGGVPDTQYF. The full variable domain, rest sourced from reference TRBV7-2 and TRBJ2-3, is GAGVSQSPSNKVTEKGKDVELRCDPISGHTALYWYRQSLGQGLEFLIYFQGNSAPDKSGLPSDRFSAERTGGSVSTLTIQRTQQEDSAVYLCASSSRGGVPDTQYFGPGTRLTVL.

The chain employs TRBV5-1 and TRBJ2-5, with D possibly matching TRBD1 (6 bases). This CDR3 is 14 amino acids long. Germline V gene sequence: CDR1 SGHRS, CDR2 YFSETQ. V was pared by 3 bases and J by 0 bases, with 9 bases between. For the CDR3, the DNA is TGCGCCAGCAGCTATGGGACAAACCAAGAGACCCAGTACTTC. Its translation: CASSYGTNQETQYF.

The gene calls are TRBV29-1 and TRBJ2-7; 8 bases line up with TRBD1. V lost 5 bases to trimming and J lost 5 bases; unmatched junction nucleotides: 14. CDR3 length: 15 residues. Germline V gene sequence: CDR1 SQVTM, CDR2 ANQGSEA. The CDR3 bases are TGCAGCGTTTTGATACGTGTGACAGGGGCTGACGAGCAGTACTTC. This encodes CSVLIRVTGADEQYF.

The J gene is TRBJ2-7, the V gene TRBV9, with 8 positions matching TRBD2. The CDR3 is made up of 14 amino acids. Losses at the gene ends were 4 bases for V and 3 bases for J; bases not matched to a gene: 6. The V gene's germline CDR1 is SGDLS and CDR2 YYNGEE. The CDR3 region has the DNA TGTGCCAGCAGCCGGGAGGGAGCGGACTACGAGCAGTACTTC. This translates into CASSREGADYEQYF.